This T cell receptor (beta chain) derives from a study of blood T cell repertoires in COVID-19. Study context: Collection of acute and convalescent COVID-19 samples took place in the United States, Italy and Spain. T cells, B-cell-depleted T cells, or PBMCs provided the cDNA or gDNA that served as material.

V lost 0 bases and J lost 6, with 12 bases in between. The CDR3 length is 14 residues. CDR1 GTSNPN and CDR2 SVGIG come from the germline V gene (reference sequence). Original data processing: From reference gene primer amplification, estimates of nucleated cell counts were derived. Produced via immunoSEQ multiplex PCR; TCRdb's table is partial and in-frame only. D and trimming come from the DNA, and the V and J calls and clone size come from that table. The table lists about 410,000 clones, approximately 90% of them singletons. Sequencing was carried out using peripheral blood. This sequence joins TRBV30 and TRBJ2-1, with D perhaps matching TRBD2 (6 bases). This TCR was sampled from a woman aged 25 to 39 with active or convalescent COVID-19. The CDR3 spells CAWSVGRSGNEQFF. The DNA for the CDR3 is TGTGCCTGGAGTGTCGGGAGAAGCGGCAATGAGCAGTTCTTC.